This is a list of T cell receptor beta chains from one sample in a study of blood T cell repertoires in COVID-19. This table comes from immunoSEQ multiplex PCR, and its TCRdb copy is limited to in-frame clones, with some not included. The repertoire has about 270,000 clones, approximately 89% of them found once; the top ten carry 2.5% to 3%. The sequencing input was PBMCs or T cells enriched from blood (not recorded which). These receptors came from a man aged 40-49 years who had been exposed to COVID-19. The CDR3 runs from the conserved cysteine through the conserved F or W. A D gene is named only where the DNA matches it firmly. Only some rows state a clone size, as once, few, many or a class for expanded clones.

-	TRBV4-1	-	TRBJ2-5	CASSLWGGEGVQETQYF	TGCGCCAGCAGCCTCTGGGGCGGGGAGGGGGTCCAGGAGACCCAGTACTTC
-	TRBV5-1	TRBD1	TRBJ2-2	CASSLNRGANTGELFF	TGCGCCAGCAGCTTGAACAGGGGAGCAAACACCGGGGAGCTGTTTTTT
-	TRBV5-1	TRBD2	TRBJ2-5	CASSLSLLAGGGETQYF	TGCGCCAGCAGCTTGAGTCTACTAGCGGGAGGTGGAGAGACCCAGTACTTC
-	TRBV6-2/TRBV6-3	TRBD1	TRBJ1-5	CASSYLVDRGDQPQHF	TGTGCCAGCAGTTACCTAGTGGACAGGGGAGATCAGCCCCAGCATTTT
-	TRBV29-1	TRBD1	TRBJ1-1	CSVEVGQGSMNTEAFF	TGCAGCGTTGAGGTGGGACAGGGAAGCATGAACACTGAAGCTTTCTTT
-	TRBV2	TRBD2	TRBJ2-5	CASNSASGRETQYF	TGTGCCAGCAATTCGGCTAGCGGGCGGGAGACCCAGTACTTC
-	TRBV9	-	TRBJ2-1	CASSPNTPNEQFF	TGTGCCAGCAGCCCCAATACACCGAATGAGCAGTTCTTC
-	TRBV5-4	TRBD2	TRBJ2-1	CASSQGGSSYNEQFF	TGTGCCAGCAGCCAGGGCGGGAGCTCCTACAATGAGCAGTTCTTC
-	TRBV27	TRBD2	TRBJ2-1	CASSPGLGKYNEQFF	TGTGCCAGCAGTCCCGGACTAGGGAAGTACAATGAGCAGTTCTTC
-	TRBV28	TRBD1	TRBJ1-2	CASSSGQTYGYTF	TGTGCCAGCAGCTCGGGACAGACCTATGGCTACACCTTC
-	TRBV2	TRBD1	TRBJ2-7	CASSVGDRLSYEQYF	TGTGCCAGCAGTGTGGGGGACAGACTCTCCTACGAGCAGTACTTC
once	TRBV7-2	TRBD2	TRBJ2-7	CASSLEGLAGGSSREQYF	TGTGCCAGCAGCTTAGAAGGACTAGCGGGAGGATCTTCGAGGGAGCAGTACTTC
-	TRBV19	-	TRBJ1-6	CASRGRGTGSPLHF	TGTGCCAGTAGAGGCAGGGGAACGGGATCACCCCTCCACTTT
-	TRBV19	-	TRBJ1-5	CASSRTGPIDNQPQHF	TGTGCCAGTTCTCGTACAGGGCCCATTGACAATCAGCCCCAGCATTTT
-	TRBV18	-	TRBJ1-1	CASSPLAVGGTEAFF	TGTGCCAGCTCACCACTTGCAGTCGGGGGCACTGAAGCTTTCTTT
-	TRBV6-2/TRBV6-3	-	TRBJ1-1	CASSPRDLFISEAFF	TGTGCCAGCAGCCCCCGGGACTTATTCATTTCTGAAGCTTTCTTT
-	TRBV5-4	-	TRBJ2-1	CASSLGVGGDNEQFF	TGTGCCAGCAGCCTCGGGGTCGGGGGAGACAATGAGCAGTTCTTC
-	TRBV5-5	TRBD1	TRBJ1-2	CASSLEGAGGYTF	TGTGCCAGCAGCTTGGAGGGGGCGGGTGGCTACACCTTC
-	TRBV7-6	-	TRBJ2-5	CASSPPSDLQETQYF	TGTGCCAGCAGCCCCCCTAGCGACCTCCAAGAGACCCAGTACTTC
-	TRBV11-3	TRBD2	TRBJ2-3	CASSPGLAGRDTQYF	TGTGCCAGCAGCCCCGGACTAGCGGGTAGAGATACGCAGTATTTT
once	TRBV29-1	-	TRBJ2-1	CSVGNMYNEQFF	TGCAGCGTTGGAAACATGTACAATGAGCAGTTCTTC
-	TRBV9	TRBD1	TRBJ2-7	CASSPRQGVLSYEQYF	TGTGCCAGCAGCCCCCGACAGGGGGTACTTTCCTACGAGCAGTACTTC
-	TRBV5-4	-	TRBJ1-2	CASSLETGNYGYTF	TGTGCCAGCAGCTTGGAAACGGGTAACTATGGCTACACCTTC
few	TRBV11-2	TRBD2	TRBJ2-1	CASSLAGTSSYNEQFF	TGTGCCAGCAGCTTAGCTGGGACTAGCTCCTACAATGAGCAGTTCTTC
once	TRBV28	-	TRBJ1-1	CASRISTMNTEAFF	TGTGCCAGCAGGATCAGTACGATGAACACTGAAGCTTTCTTT
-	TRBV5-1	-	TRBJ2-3	CASSTDYSLTDTQYF	TGCGCCAGCAGCACCGACTACTCTCTCACAGATACGCAGTATTTT
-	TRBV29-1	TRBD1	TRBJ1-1	CSVEDPRQGMNTEAFF	TGCAGCGTTGAAGATCCGAGACAGGGGATGAACACTGAAGCTTTCTTT
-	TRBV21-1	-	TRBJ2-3	CASTSTVDNVGLASGHHSTDTQYF	TGTGCCAGCACCTCAACTGTAGATAATGTCGGACTCGCGAGCGGCCACCATAGCACAGATACGCAGTATTTT
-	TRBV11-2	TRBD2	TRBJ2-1	CASSSPGTRKGGQFF	TGTGCCAGCAGCTCCCCCGGGACTAGAAAGGGTGGTCAGTTCTTC
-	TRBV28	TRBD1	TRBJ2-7	CASRTTGGARKTYEQYF	TGTGCCAGCAGGACGACAGGGGGCGCAAGAAAAACCTACGAGCAGTACTTC
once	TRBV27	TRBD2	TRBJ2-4	CASSLGGGNIQYF	TGTGCCAGCAGTTTAGGGGGGGGGAACATTCAGTACTTC
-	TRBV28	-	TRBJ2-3	CASVGAGFSTDTQYF	TGTGCCAGCGTCGGCGCGGGCTTTAGCACAGATACGCAGTATTTT
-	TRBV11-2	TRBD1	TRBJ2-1	CASRRTGVDEQFF	TGTGCCAGCAGGCGGACAGGCGTGGATGAGCAGTTCTTC
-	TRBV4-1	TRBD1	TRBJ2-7	CASSQVQGAGEQYF	TGCGCCAGCAGCCAAGTACAGGGGGCGGGGGAGCAGTACTTC
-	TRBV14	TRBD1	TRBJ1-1	CASSHHPGQGVPEAFF	TGTGCCAGCAGCCACCACCCGGGACAGGGGGTCCCTGAAGCTTTCTTT
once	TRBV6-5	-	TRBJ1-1	CASSYSSGAWNTEAFF	TGTGCCAGCAGTTACTCGAGTGGTGCCTGGAACACTGAAGCTTTCTTT
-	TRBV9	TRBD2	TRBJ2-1	CASSLKTPGLAGVGNEQFF	TGTGCCAGCAGCCTAAAGACCCCCGGACTAGCGGGAGTCGGGAATGAGCAGTTCTTC
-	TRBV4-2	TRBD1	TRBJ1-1	CASSNRDRPMNTEAFF	TGTGCCAGCAGCAATCGGGACAGACCTATGAACACTGAAGCTTTCTTT
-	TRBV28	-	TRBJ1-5	CASTRGERNQPQHF	TGTGCCAGCACCCGGGGTGAGCGGAATCAGCCCCAGCATTTT
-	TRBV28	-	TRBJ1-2	CASSLLRVGYTF	TGTGCCAGCAGCCTCCTCAGGGTTGGCTACACCTTC
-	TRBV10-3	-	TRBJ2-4	CAISESQGINIQYF	TGTGCCATCAGTGAGAGTCAGGGGATAAACATTCAGTACTTC
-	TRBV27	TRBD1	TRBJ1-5	CASRRTGGDNQPQHF	TGTGCCAGCAGACGAACAGGGGGAGACAATCAGCCCCAGCATTTT
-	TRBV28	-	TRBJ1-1	CASSVLSTEAFF	TGTGCCAGTTCCGTTTTGTCCACTGAAGCTTTCTTT
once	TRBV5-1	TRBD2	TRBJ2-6	CASSLGLAAISGANVLTF	TGCGCCAGCAGCTTGGGACTAGCTGCGATCTCTGGGGCCAACGTCCTGACTTTC